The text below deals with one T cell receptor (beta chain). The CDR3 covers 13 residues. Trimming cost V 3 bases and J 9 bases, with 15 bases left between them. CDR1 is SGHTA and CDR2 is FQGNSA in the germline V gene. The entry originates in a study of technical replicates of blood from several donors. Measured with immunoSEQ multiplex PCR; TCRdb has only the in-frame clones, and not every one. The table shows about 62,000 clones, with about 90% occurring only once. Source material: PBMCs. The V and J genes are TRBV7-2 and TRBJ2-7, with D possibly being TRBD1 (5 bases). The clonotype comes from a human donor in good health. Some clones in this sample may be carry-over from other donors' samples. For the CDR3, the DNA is TGTGCCAGCAGCTTTTCAGGGCTCGGGCGGCAGTACTTC. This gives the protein CASSFSGLGRQYF.